The clone carrying this T cell receptor (beta chain) has just one count. Its antigen is not identified. Sequenced by immunoSEQ multiplex PCR; TCRdb stores in-frame clones only, minus some. The table includes roughly 130,000 clones, more than 75% detected once. The data derive from a study of radiation and T cells in renal cell carcinoma. CDR3 length equals 17 residues. V trimming: 4 bases; J trimming: 0 bases; junction bases outside the gene matches: 10. In germline, CDR1 is MNHNS, CDR2 SASEGT. As to time point: blood 2 weeks post-SBRT. Stated treatment: 15 Gy SBRT to primary tumor, nephrectomy 4 weeks later. Study-wide results and limits: Baseline intratumoral clonotype presence is unknown without pretreatment biopsies.

The starting material was blood, obtained from a patient whose treatment included radiotherapy and nephrectomy. This sequence joins TRBV6-1 and TRBJ1-1; 8 nucleotides agree with TRBD1. This clonotype was obtained from a woman aged 70 to 79 with renal cell carcinoma. The CDR3 sequence is CASSASTGGWMNTEAFF. The DNA of the CDR3 is TGTGCCAGCAGTGCTTCTACAGGGGGTTGGATGAACACTGAAGCTTTCTTT.